This T cell receptor (beta chain) emerged from a study of T cell repertoires in cytomegalovirus infection. Overall study context: Public TCR beta signature analysis indicated the presence of both CMV infection and matching HLA type. Study conclusions and caveats: What dominated the ex vivo response were HLA-C-restricted CMV-specific TCR beta clonotypes. Cumulative frequency of public TCR beta families picked out carriers of CMV plus the relevant HLA.

Worth noting for this clonotype: Its matching antigen is unknown.

This CDR3 spans 15 amino acids. The J segment lost 3 bases and the V segment lost 0 bases, leaving 3 bases of the junction unmatched. In germline, CDR1 is MGHRA, CDR2 YSYEKL. TCRdb processed the reads anew with MiXCR; each CDR3 protein has one entry. The repertoire holds more than 500,000 distinct CDR3 sequences, with about 15% as singletons. The sample was CD8+ T cells from PBMCs. The origin of this receptor is a human donor in good health (CMV status not recorded). Some clones in this sample may be carry-over from other donors' samples. This chain links TRBV4-1 with TRBJ2-7, with 9 bases fitting TRBD1. Here the CDR3 reads CASSQDLGQGYEQYF. The DNA of the CDR3 is TGCGCCAGCAGCCAAGACCTGGGACAGGGCTACGAGCAGTACTTC.